These 9 T cell receptor beta chains share one sample of origin, sequenced in a study of liver allograft versus peripheral blood T cells. Background on the study: Liver transplant recipients had T cell receptor repertoires compared between transplanted liver and peripheral blood.

Using its own MiXCR run on the reads, TCRdb lists one record per CDR3 protein. The sample has about 5,300 distinct CDR3 sequences; over 15% are singletons. These TCRs come from a human patient who had a liver transplant. Some T cells could come from the graft donor.

On this clonotype itself: A junction boundary mismatches the germline segment, possibly from a read error. The chain carries TRBV20-1 and TRBJ1-1, with D possibly TRBD1 on 6 matching bases. This CDR3 comprises 16 residues. Germline V gives CDR1 DFQATT, CDR2 SNEGSKA (reference sequence). The CDR3 loop is CGARDGLDRGGTEAFF. Here the CDR3 DNA reads TGCGGTGCTAGAGATGGTTTGGATAGGGGGGGCACTGAAGCTTTCTTT.

Ten or more counts support this clonotype. This chain links TRBV12-3 or TRBV12-4 with TRBJ2-3; 16 nucleotides line up with TRBD2. The CDR3 consists of 19 residues. V lost 3 bases to trimming and J lost 4 bases; unmatched junction nucleotides: 10. Here the CDR3 reads CASSFEPGLAGGPADTQYF. CDR3 nucleotides: TGTGCCAGCAGTTTCGAACCGGGACTAGCGGGGGGGCCCGCAGATACGCAGTATTTT.

A word on this clonotype: A much larger clone lies a single base off, so this may be a read error. The chain has TRBV6-6 and TRBJ2-1, with 9 bases aligning to TRBD1. The CDR3 covers 15 residues. Germline V CDR1 and CDR2: MNHNY, SVGAGI (reference sequence). CDR3 DNA sequence: TGTGCCGGCAGTTGGGGGACAGGGAACTACAATGAGCAGTTCTTC. It specifies CAGSWGTGNYNEQFF.

As for this clonotype: A read error may be the cause here, since a much bigger clone is one base away. The chain links TRBV18 to TRBJ2-5; 9 nucleotides agree with TRBD1. The CDR3 totals 15 residues. CDR1 and CDR2 (germline): KGHSH, LQKENI. CDR3 DNA: TGTGTCAGCTCACCGCGGACAGGGGTGAGAGAGACCCAGTACTTC. Translation gives CVSSPRTGVRETQYF.

This clonotype is judged medium-sized (0.01 to 0.1%). The chain is built from TRBV7-2 and TRBJ1-5, with D uncertain. Germline loops: CDR1 SGHTA, CDR2 FQGNSA. V lost 2 bases and J 5 bases, leaving 7 bases between the germline ends. The CDR3 sequence is 13 residues long. CDR3 coding DNA: TGTGCCAGCAGCTTAAGAACCCATCAGCCCCAGCATTTT. Translation gives CASSLRTHQPQHF.

In regard to this clonotype: This may stem from a read error, because a much larger clone lies one nucleotide away. The chain combines TRBV7-2 with TRBJ2-7; D unclear. The CDR3 covers 14 residues. Germline assignment: CDR1 SGHTA and CDR2 FQGNSA. CDR3 in amino acids: CASSPFMSSYKQYF. The DNA of the CDR3 is TGTGCCAGCAGCCCATTTATGAGCTCCTACAAGCAGTACTTC.

In its sample, this clonotype is medium-sized. V gene TRBV20-1 combines with J gene TRBJ1-3; no clear D. CDR3 length: 14 amino acids. Trimming cost V 6 bases and J 3 bases, with 15 bases left between them. CDR1 DFQATT and CDR2 SNEGSKA come from the germline V gene (reference sequence). In nucleotides, the CDR3 is TGCAGTGCCAGCAGCGCGGGCCGTGGAAACACCATATATTTT. Its protein product is CSASSAGRGNTIYF.

By share, this clonotype ranks as medium-sized. The chain uses TRBV5-6 and TRBJ1-3, with 9 bases identical to TRBD1. J gave up 0 bases and V 1 base, and 5 bases lay outside the gene matches. The CDR3 runs to 17 residues. Per the germline V gene, CDR1 is SGHDT and CDR2 is YYEEEE. The DNA for the CDR3 is TGTGCCAGCAGCTTGTTTGGACAGGGGAACTCTGGAAACACCATATATTTT. Its protein is CASSLFGQGNSGNTIYF.

By share, this clonotype counts as medium-sized (0.01 to 0.1%). The V gene is TRBV18, the J gene TRBJ2-3; no reliable D call. Germline V gene data show CDR1 as KGHSH and CDR2 as LQKENI. The CDR3 totals 14 residues. Trimming removed 3 bases at V and 6 bases at J, with 13 bases between. The CDR3, as DNA: TGTGCCAGCTCACCGAAAAAGGTTGGGGATACGCAGTATTTT. Amino acid sequence: CASSPKKVGDTQYF.